Below are 20 T cell receptor beta chains sequenced from a single sample in a study of blood T cells in healthy people across ages. Together with a sample-barcoded 5' primer, a J-beta primer mix was included in a second PCR lasting 7 to 11 cycles. MiXCR, run by TCRdb on the 5' RACE reads, gives a single entry per CDR3 protein. Of around 1,000,000 distinct CDR3 sequences listed, 25% were seen once; the top ten hold 0.65% to 0.95%. This sample also belongs to another study, concerning T cells of mothers and their children.

The sample consisted of blood. Source of these receptors: a girl aged 2 to 9 in good health.

This sequence joins TRBV3-1 and TRBJ1-1; D remains ambiguous. This CDR3 has 15 residues. The germline V and J ends were trimmed by 3 bases and 6 bases, with 17 bases remaining between them. Per the germline V gene, CDR1 is LGHDT and CDR2 is YNNKEL (reference sequence). CDR3 region: CASSHFGPAISEAFF. The DNA of the CDR3 is TGTGCCAGCAGCCATTTCGGACCAGCTATATCTGAAGCTTTCTTT.

This clonotype has a handful of counts. This chain links TRBV29-1 with TRBJ2-3; no clear D gene. Germline V gene sequence: CDR1 SQVTM, CDR2 ANQGSEA. The CDR3 length is 14 residues. V lost 3 bases and J 2 bases, leaving 12 bases between the germline ends. CDR3 amino acids: CSVEAQLYTDTQYF. CDR3 nucleotide sequence: TGCAGCGTTGAGGCTCAGTTATACACAGATACGCAGTATTTT.

This clonotype was seen only a few times. The rearrangement joins TRBV7-2 to TRBJ1-1; tentatively, D is TRBD1 (5 bases). Germline V gene data show CDR1 as SGHTA and CDR2 as FQGNSA. V was cut by 1 base and J by 5 bases, with 14 bases left in between. The CDR3 loop spans 15 amino acids. The CDR3 DNA reads TGTGCCAGCAGCTTAGGTCCCAAAGGGGAGACTGAAGCTTTCTTT. This codes for CASSLGPKGETEAFF.

This chain uses TRBV28 with TRBJ2-3, with 7 bases aligning to TRBD2. CDR1 and CDR2 (germline): MDHEN, SYDVKM. CDR3 length: 15 amino acids. J lost 1 base, V lost 6 bases, and 7 bases had no gene match. CDR3 residues: CASSGAGSGTDTQYF. CDR3 DNA: TGTGCCAGCAGCGGAGCGGGGTCGGGCACAGATACGCAGTATTTT.

V gene TRBV20-1 combines with J gene TRBJ2-3; 11 nucleotides line up with TRBD2. J gave up 4 bases and V 5 bases, and 17 bases lay outside the gene matches. The germline CDR1 and CDR2 sequences are DFQATT and SNEGSKA (reference sequence). The CDR3 spans 18 residues. The CDR3 region has the DNA TGCAGTGCTCTAACCCCTCAACTAGCGGGAGCGTTCGCAGATACGCAGTATTTT. It is translated as CSALTPQLAGAFADTQYF.

This clonotype was seen a handful of times. The rearrangement links TRBV6-5 to TRBJ1-2, with 9 nucleotides matching TRBD1. Trimming cost V 5 bases and J 1 base; bases outside gene matches: 2. In germline, CDR1 is MNHEY, CDR2 SVGAGI. There are 14 residues in the CDR3. CDR3 bases: TGTGCCAGCAGTGGGACAGGGCTTAACTATGGCTACACCTTC. The encoded protein is CASSGTGLNYGYTF.

The J gene is TRBJ1-4, the V gene TRBV28; TRBD1 matches at 7 bases. Trimming took 5 bases from V and 7 from J; bases not matched to a gene: 4. Germline values: CDR1 MDHEN, CDR2 SYDVKM. This CDR3 is built from 13 residues. The CDR3 DNA sequence: TGTGCCAGCAGTGGGACAGAAGGTGAAAAACTGTTTTTT. Protein sequence: CASSGTEGEKLFF. The whole variable domain, filled in from reference TRBV28 and TRBJ1-4, reads DVKVTQSSRYLVKRTGEKVFLECVQDMDHENMFWYRQDPGLGLRLIYFSYDVKMKEKGDIPEGYSVSREKKERFSLILESASTNQTSMYLCASSGTEGEKLFFGSGTQLSVL.

This clonotype was recorded many times. The genes are TRBV11-2 and TRBJ2-1, with D hard to call. The V gene's germline CDR1 is SGHAT and CDR2 FQNNGV. The CDR3 is made up of 11 amino acids. V lost 5 bases, J lost 6 bases, and 5 bases lay in between. The CDR3 here is CASSHLNEQFF. CDR3 bases: TGTGCCAGCAGCCATCTCAATGAGCAGTTCTTC. The full variable domain, in which reference TRBV11-2 and TRBJ2-1 provide the parts outside the CDR3, is EAGVAQSPRYKIIEKRQSVAFWCNPISGHATLYWYQQILGQGPKLLIQFQNNGVVDDSQLPKDRFSAERLKGVDSTLKIQPAKLEDSAVYLCASSHLNEQFFGPGTRLTVL.

V and J are TRBV29-1 and TRBJ1-1; TRBD1 matches at 7 bases. This CDR3 region has 14 residues. Germline V lookup: CDR1 SQVTM, CDR2 ANQGSEA. Unmatched junction bases numbered 7, after V lost 5 bases and J lost 1 base. CDR3 nucleotides: TGCAGCGTTTCTAGGGGACAGAGGAACACTGAAGCTTTCTTT. Translated, it gives CSVSRGQRNTEAFF.

The chain is built from TRBV3-1 and TRBJ2-7, with a possible D match to TRBD1 (5 bases). The CDR3 is made up of 13 amino acids. CDR1 is LGHDT, CDR2 YNNKEL, per germline (reference sequence). V was trimmed by 0 bases and J by 5 bases, leaving 8 bases between them. CDR3 loop: CASSQDPGNEQYF. CDR3 DNA sequence: TGTGCCAGCAGCCAAGACCCAGGGAACGAGCAGTACTTC.

The rearrangement links TRBV20-1 to TRBJ2-7; no clear D. CDR1 is DFQATT and CDR2 is SNEGSKA in the germline V gene (reference sequence). Deletions cut 0 bases from V and 1 base from J, with 10 bases between. The CDR3 is 14 residues long. The CDR3 sequence: CSARDPRKSYEQYF. DNA for the CDR3: TGCAGTGCTAGAGATCCGCGGAAATCCTACGAGCAGTACTTC.

The sample holds a few counts of this clonotype. V gene TRBV11-2 combines with J gene TRBJ2-5, with D unresolved. CDR3 length: 14 residues. V lost 2 bases and J lost 2, with 9 bases in between. Germline V gene data show CDR1 as SGHAT and CDR2 as FQNNGV. Here the CDR3 DNA reads TGTGCCAGCAGCTTAACGCCTTATCAAGAGACCCAGTACTTC. Translation gives CASSLTPYQETQYF.

Written as DNA, the CDR3 is TGCAGCGTTTCGGGAGCGGAGATGGTTTCCTACAATGAGCAGTTCTTC. This encodes CSVSGAEMVSYNEQFF. The chain links TRBV29-1 to TRBJ2-1, with TRBD2 as a possible D gene (6 bases). Germline V gene lookup returns CDR1 SQVTM and CDR2 ANQGSEA. Trimming pared 5 bases from V and 1 base from J, leaving 18 bases between. The length of the CDR3 is 16 residues.

J is TRBJ2-3 and V is TRBV5-1; TRBD2 aligns across 14 bases. Germline V gives CDR1 SGHRS, CDR2 YFSETQ. Trimming took 0 bases from V and 5 from J; bases not matched to a gene: 2. The CDR3 runs 16 residues. The CDR3 nucleotides are TGCGCCAGCAGCTTGGGACTAGCGGGAGGGGAAGATACGCAGTATTTT. The encoded protein is CASSLGLAGGEDTQYF.

The table lists this clonotype with a few counts. The chain carries TRBV24-1 and TRBJ1-2; D possibly corresponds to TRBD1 (5 bases). CDR1 KGHDR and CDR2 SFDVKD come from the germline V gene. The CDR3 consists of 13 residues. V was pared by 6 bases and J by 6 bases, with 13 bases between. The chain's CDR3 is CATSIRERDGYTF. DNA for the CDR3: TGTGCCACCAGTATCAGGGAGAGGGATGGCTACACCTTC.

There are a few counts of this clonotype. This chain joins TRBV6-5 and TRBJ2-7; D ambiguous. V lost 2 bases, J lost 6 bases, and 11 bases lay in between. Germline CDR1 reads MNHEY; CDR2 reads SVGAGI. This CDR3 spans 13 amino acids. The CDR3 sequence: CASSYGPSGEQYF. The CDR3 DNA is TGTGCCAGCAGTTACGGCCCCTCGGGCGAGCAGTACTTC.

This rearrangement joins TRBV10-3 to TRBJ2-5; maybe TRBD2 (5 bases). The J call is uncertain, as TRBJ2-7 better fits the DNA end. The germline gives CDR1 ENHRY, CDR2 SYGVKD. This CDR3 is built from 14 residues. The CDR3 protein is CAIRRPDGAYEQYF. DNA for the CDR3: TGTGCCATCCGGAGGCCGGACGGAGCCTACGAGCAGTACTTC.

This clonotype was observed a handful of times. Germline is not matched at one junction end, which may reflect a read error. The chain combines TRBV7-2 with TRBJ1-1, with D maybe TRBD1 (6 bases). CDR1 and CDR2 from the germline V gene are SGHTA and FQGNSA. The CDR3 has 14 amino acids. The CDR3 region is CASSLARDTRRPFF. For the CDR3, the DNA is TGTGCCAGCAGCCTAGCGAGGGACACACGTCGGCCTTTCTTT.

In this sample, this clonotype turned up many times. The V and J genes are TRBV4-1 and TRBJ2-7, with D uncertain. Germline CDR1 reads MGHRA; CDR2 reads YSYEKL. The V end was cut by 3 bases, the J end by 6 bases, with 12 bases between. The CDR3 totals 13 residues. CDR3 amino acids: CASSQAIGSEQYF. DNA for the CDR3: TGCGCCAGCAGCCAGGCAATAGGCTCCGAGCAGTACTTC.

The chain carries TRBV4-2 and TRBJ2-7, with 7 positions matching TRBD1. V shed 4 bases, J shed 6 bases, and the junction held 15 bases outside the gene matches. There are 16 residues in the CDR3. CDR1 and CDR2 (germline): LGHNA, YNFKEQ. The CDR3 DNA is TGTGCCAGCAGCCGAGAACCCCCCCCATCAGGGGGCGAGCAGTACTTC. Translating gives CASSREPPPSGGEQYF.